This is a list of T cell receptor beta chains from one sample in a study of control samples from healthy donors and cancer patients. TCRdb's copy holds only in-frame clones and misses some; the assay was immunoSEQ multiplex PCR. The table has roughly 130,000 clones, 75% to 95% seen once. The sample was blood. Receptor source: a man younger than 35 in good health. The CDR3 runs from the conserved cysteine through the conserved F or W. D genes are given only for firm matches. Clone sizes are given selectively: once, few, many, or a class where the clone is expanded.

v_gene: TRBV5-1
d_gene: -
j_gene: TRBJ2-1
abundance: once
CDR3nt: TGCGCCAGCAGCCGGGACGGTGGGGGCAATGAGCAGTTCTTC
CDR3aa: CASSRDGGGNEQFF

v_gene: TRBV20-1
d_gene: -
j_gene: TRBJ2-5
abundance: -
CDR3nt: TGCAGTGCCCAGGGGAGTGGGACCCAGTACTTC
CDR3aa: CSAQGSGTQYF

v_gene: TRBV5-1
d_gene: -
j_gene: TRBJ1-1
abundance: -
CDR3nt: TGCGCCAGCAGCTTGGATACAGGGCAATCTTTCTTT
CDR3aa: CASSLDTGQSFF

v_gene: TRBV4-1
d_gene: TRBD1
j_gene: TRBJ1-2
abundance: -
CDR3nt: TGCGCCAGCAGCCAAGGACAGGGCGCTGTAATGGGCTATGGCTACACCTTC
CDR3aa: CASSQGQGAVMGYGYTF

v_gene: TRBV15
d_gene: -
j_gene: TRBJ2-5
abundance: once
CDR3nt: TGTGCCACCAGCAGAGATAAGGAGACCCAGTACTTC
CDR3aa: CATSRDKETQYF

v_gene: TRBV7-9
d_gene: TRBD1
j_gene: TRBJ1-2
abundance: -
CDR3nt: TGTGCCAGCAGCTTACCAGGGGGGAATGGCTACACCTTC
CDR3aa: CASSLPGGNGYTF

v_gene: TRBV11-2
d_gene: TRBD1
j_gene: TRBJ2-7
abundance: -
CDR3nt: TGTGCCAGCAGCCGAGGACAGGGGGTCTCCTACGAGCAGTACTTC
CDR3aa: CASSRGQGVSYEQYF

v_gene: TRBV7-9
d_gene: TRBD1
j_gene: TRBJ1-5
abundance: -
CDR3nt: TGTGCCAGCAGCCAGACGGGTAGACAGGGGAGGAGCAATCAGCCCCAGCATTTT
CDR3aa: CASSQTGRQGRSNQPQHF

v_gene: TRBV9
d_gene: -
j_gene: TRBJ2-3
abundance: -
CDR3nt: TGTGCCAGCAGCGTAGGTGTCAGGGAACTCACAGATACGCAGTATTTT
CDR3aa: CASSVGVRELTDTQYF

v_gene: TRBV10-1
d_gene: TRBD1
j_gene: TRBJ2-7
abundance: -
CDR3nt: TGCGCCAGCAGTGAAGGGACAGGGGGCTACGAGCAGTACTTC
CDR3aa: CASSEGTGGYEQYF

v_gene: TRBV7-9
d_gene: -
j_gene: TRBJ1-1
abundance: -
CDR3nt: TGTGCCAGCAGCTTGTTGGTCTTGAACACTGAAGCTTTCTTT
CDR3aa: CASSLLVLNTEAFF

v_gene: TRBV5-1
d_gene: TRBD1
j_gene: TRBJ1-3
abundance: -
CDR3nt: TGCGCCAGCAGCGTTTCCGGGACAGGGACCTTTTTTGGAAACACCATATATTTT
CDR3aa: CASSVSGTGTFFGNTIYF

v_gene: TRBV11-3
d_gene: TRBD1
j_gene: TRBJ2-1
abundance: -
CDR3nt: TGTGCCAGCAGCTTAGGCCGACAGGGGGCCGATGAGCAGTTCTTC
CDR3aa: CASSLGRQGADEQFF

v_gene: TRBV19
d_gene: -
j_gene: TRBJ1-5
abundance: -
CDR3nt: TGTGCCAGTAGTATCCGCACACGACAGCCCCAGCATTTT
CDR3aa: CASSIRTRQPQHF

v_gene: TRBV15
d_gene: -
j_gene: TRBJ2-7
abundance: -
CDR3nt: TGTGCCACCAGCAGAGAGGGAGGAGGCTACGAGCAGTACTTC
CDR3aa: CATSREGGGYEQYF

v_gene: TRBV9
d_gene: TRBD1
j_gene: TRBJ2-7
abundance: -
CDR3nt: TGTGCCAGCAGCGCCGGGACAGTCCTCCACGAGCAGTACTTC
CDR3aa: CASSAGTVLHEQYF

v_gene: TRBV3-1/TRBV3-2
d_gene: TRBD2
j_gene: TRBJ2-3
abundance: -
CDR3nt: TGTGCCAGCAGCCAAGGGGAACTAGCGGGGTGGAAAGATACGCAGTATTTT
CDR3aa: CASSQGELAGWKDTQYF

v_gene: TRBV6-6
d_gene: -
j_gene: TRBJ2-3
abundance: -
CDR3nt: TGTGCCAGCTGCGGAGGAAGACACACAGATACGCAGTATTTT
CDR3aa: CASCGGRHTDTQYF

v_gene: TRBV30
d_gene: TRBD1
j_gene: TRBJ2-1
abundance: -
CDR3nt: TGTGCCTGGAGCCCGGGACAGGCGTCCTACAATGAGCAGTTCTTC
CDR3aa: CAWSPGQASYNEQFF

v_gene: TRBV6-5
d_gene: -
j_gene: TRBJ2-3
abundance: -
CDR3nt: TGTGCCAGCAGTTACAGGGGGGGTACAGATACGCAGTATTTT
CDR3aa: CASSYRGGTDTQYF

v_gene: TRBV2
d_gene: -
j_gene: TRBJ2-3
abundance: -
CDR3nt: TGTGCCAGCAGGCGCGCTTCTGATACGCAGTATTTT
CDR3aa: CASRRASDTQYF

v_gene: TRBV2
d_gene: -
j_gene: TRBJ2-7
abundance: -
CDR3nt: TGTGCCAGCATCAAGGTAGGGTTTGACTACGAGCAGTACTTC
CDR3aa: CASIKVGFDYEQYF

v_gene: TRBV13
d_gene: -
j_gene: TRBJ1-6
abundance: once
CDR3nt: TGTGCCAGCAGCTTAGGCCTCTCGGATTTAAATTCACCCCTCCACTTT
CDR3aa: CASSLGLSDLNSPLHF

v_gene: TRBV28
d_gene: -
j_gene: TRBJ1-2
abundance: -
CDR3nt: TGTGCCAGCAGTTTACAGGGTTATGGCTACACCTTC
CDR3aa: CASSLQGYGYTF

v_gene: TRBV5-1
d_gene: -
j_gene: TRBJ2-2
abundance: -
CDR3nt: TGCGCCAGCAGCCCCGGAAACGCGAACACCGGGGAGCTGTTTTTT
CDR3aa: CASSPGNANTGELFF

v_gene: TRBV27
d_gene: -
j_gene: TRBJ1-4
abundance: -
CDR3nt: TGTGCCAGCAGTCGACAAGCAACTAATGAAAAACTGTTTTTT
CDR3aa: CASSRQATNEKLFF

v_gene: TRBV7-3
d_gene: -
j_gene: TRBJ2-1
abundance: -
CDR3nt: TGTGCCAGCAGCTTATCCGCAGGAATTCAGGGCAATGAGCAGTTCTTC
CDR3aa: CASSLSAGIQGNEQFF

v_gene: TRBV30
d_gene: TRBD2
j_gene: TRBJ2-3
abundance: few
CDR3nt: TGTGCCTGGAGTGTTGGGACTAGCAGCGATACGCAGTATTTT
CDR3aa: CAWSVGTSSDTQYF

v_gene: TRBV6-6
d_gene: -
j_gene: TRBJ1-4
abundance: -
CDR3nt: TGTGCCAGCAGGGGGGGAGATGAAAAACTGTTTTTT
CDR3aa: CASRGGDEKLFF

v_gene: TRBV9
d_gene: TRBD1
j_gene: TRBJ1-3
abundance: -
CDR3nt: TGTGCCAGCAGCGTAGGTGCCGGGACAGGGGGCACCTCTGGAAACACCATATATTTT
CDR3aa: CASSVGAGTGGTSGNTIYF

v_gene: TRBV4-1
d_gene: -
j_gene: TRBJ2-5
abundance: -
CDR3nt: TGCGCCAGCAGCCAAGAATTGGGTGGGGAGACCCAGTACTTC
CDR3aa: CASSQELGGETQYF

v_gene: TRBV2
d_gene: -
j_gene: TRBJ2-3
abundance: -
CDR3nt: TGTGCCAGCAGTCCCACAGATACGCAGTATTTT
CDR3aa: CASSPTDTQYF

v_gene: TRBV6-5
d_gene: -
j_gene: TRBJ1-2
abundance: -
CDR3nt: TGTGCCAGCTCCGGGGAGTATGGCTACACCTTC
CDR3aa: CASSGEYGYTF

v_gene: TRBV6-5
d_gene: -
j_gene: TRBJ1-1
abundance: -
CDR3nt: TGTGCCAGCAGTTACTATCCTTTTGACACTGAAGCTTTCTTT
CDR3aa: CASSYYPFDTEAFF

v_gene: TRBV7-9
d_gene: -
j_gene: TRBJ2-7
abundance: -
CDR3nt: TGTGCCAGCAGCGGTACAGGGAGAAGCTCCTACGAGCAGTACTTC
CDR3aa: CASSGTGRSSYEQYF

v_gene: TRBV10-1
d_gene: TRBD2
j_gene: TRBJ2-1
abundance: -
CDR3nt: TGCGCCAGCAGTGGCTCCCTTAGGGCGGGGGATTACAATGAGCAGTTCTTC
CDR3aa: CASSGSLRAGDYNEQFF

v_gene: TRBV6-1
d_gene: -
j_gene: TRBJ1-5
abundance: -
CDR3nt: TGTGCCAGCAGTGAATTAGGTCAGCCCCAGCATTTT
CDR3aa: CASSELGQPQHF

v_gene: TRBV9
d_gene: TRBD2
j_gene: TRBJ2-4
abundance: -
CDR3nt: TGTGCCAGCAGCGTAGGCGCGGGGGGAGGTTACATTCAGTACTTC
CDR3aa: CASSVGAGGGYIQYF

v_gene: TRBV15
d_gene: TRBD1
j_gene: TRBJ2-3
abundance: -
CDR3nt: TGTGCCACCAGCAGAAACACAGGGGGCCCTAGCACAGATACGCAGTATTTT
CDR3aa: CATSRNTGGPSTDTQYF

v_gene: TRBV6-1
d_gene: -
j_gene: TRBJ1-1
abundance: -
CDR3nt: TGTGCCAGCAGTGAAGTACAGGCGAACACTGAAGCTTTCTTT
CDR3aa: CASSEVQANTEAFF

v_gene: TRBV7-9
d_gene: TRBD1
j_gene: TRBJ2-7
abundance: -
CDR3nt: TGTGCCAGCAGCTTAGGTCGAGACAGGGTAGCCTACGAGCAGTACTTC
CDR3aa: CASSLGRDRVAYEQYF

v_gene: TRBV19
d_gene: -
j_gene: TRBJ1-5
abundance: -
CDR3nt: TGTGCCAGTAGTGTAGACAGTTCTAATCAGCCCCAGCATTTT
CDR3aa: CASSVDSSNQPQHF

v_gene: TRBV4-2
d_gene: TRBD1
j_gene: TRBJ1-5
abundance: -
CDR3nt: TGTGCCAGCAGCCAGTTACAGGGGGCTTTTGCGAATCAGCCCCAGCATTTT
CDR3aa: CASSQLQGAFANQPQHF

v_gene: TRBV4-1
d_gene: -
j_gene: TRBJ1-2
abundance: -
CDR3nt: TGCGCCAGCAGCCAAGCCGCCGGGGATGGCTACACCTTC
CDR3aa: CASSQAAGDGYTF

v_gene: TRBV18
d_gene: TRBD2
j_gene: TRBJ2-5
abundance: -
CDR3nt: TGTGCCAGCTCACCTGGCGGGGGGGCCGCTGAGACCCAGTACTTC
CDR3aa: CASSPGGGAAETQYF

v_gene: TRBV7-9
d_gene: -
j_gene: TRBJ1-2
abundance: -
CDR3nt: TGTGCCAGCTTTTCGGGGGCGCGCTATGGCTACACCTTC
CDR3aa: CASFSGARYGYTF

v_gene: TRBV4-1
d_gene: TRBD2
j_gene: TRBJ2-3
abundance: -
CDR3nt: TGCGCCAGCAGCTACGTTCAGCGGGGGTTGACAGATACGCAGTATTTT
CDR3aa: CASSYVQRGLTDTQYF

v_gene: TRBV11-2
d_gene: -
j_gene: TRBJ2-1
abundance: -
CDR3nt: TGTGCCAGCACCGTTTACAATGAGCAGTTCTTC
CDR3aa: CASTVYNEQFF

v_gene: TRBV9
d_gene: -
j_gene: TRBJ2-2
abundance: once
CDR3nt: TGTGCCAGCAGCGTAGTCGGGCATAACACCGGGGAGCTGTTTTTT
CDR3aa: CASSVVGHNTGELFF

v_gene: TRBV7-2
d_gene: -
j_gene: TRBJ2-3
abundance: -
CDR3nt: TGTGCCAGCAGCAGAGACGCCCCAGATACGCAGTATTTT
CDR3aa: CASSRDAPDTQYF

v_gene: TRBV2
d_gene: -
j_gene: TRBJ1-5
abundance: -
CDR3nt: TGTGCCAGCAGTGAAGGAAATCAGCCCCAGCATTTT
CDR3aa: CASSEGNQPQHF

v_gene: TRBV7-9
d_gene: TRBD1
j_gene: TRBJ1-1
abundance: once
CDR3nt: TGTGCCAGCAGCAGCTCCATAGTGCAGGGGGGTGTCACTGAAGCTTTCTTT
CDR3aa: CASSSSIVQGGVTEAFF

v_gene: TRBV27
d_gene: TRBD1
j_gene: TRBJ1-5
abundance: -
CDR3nt: TGTGCCAGCAGTTCCGGGACAGGGGGCGGCAATCAGCCCCAGCATTTT
CDR3aa: CASSSGTGGGNQPQHF

v_gene: TRBV7-3
d_gene: -
j_gene: TRBJ1-6
abundance: -
CDR3nt: TGTGCCAGCAGCTTAAGTCCGAGTTCACCCCTCCACTTT
CDR3aa: CASSLSPSSPLHF

v_gene: TRBV4-1
d_gene: -
j_gene: TRBJ2-7
abundance: -
CDR3nt: TGCGCCAGCAGCCAAGTAGGGGTCCCACTCTACGAGCAGTACTTC
CDR3aa: CASSQVGVPLYEQYF

v_gene: TRBV12-5
d_gene: -
j_gene: TRBJ1-5
abundance: -
CDR3nt: TGTGCTAGTGGTTTAACAGATTATAGCAATCAGCCCCAGCATTTT
CDR3aa: CASGLTDYSNQPQHF

v_gene: TRBV4-1
d_gene: TRBD1
j_gene: TRBJ2-7
abundance: -
CDR3nt: TGCGCCAGCAGCCAGGATCCGGGACAGGGGATCAACGAGCAGTACTTC
CDR3aa: CASSQDPGQGINEQYF

v_gene: TRBV30
d_gene: -
j_gene: TRBJ1-1
abundance: once
CDR3nt: TGTGCCTGGAGTCCAGAGTCCGTGGTCTTT
CDR3aa: CAWSPESVVF

v_gene: TRBV27
d_gene: -
j_gene: TRBJ1-6
abundance: -
CDR3nt: TGTGCCAGCAGGGGGGCCTATTCACCCCTCCACTTT
CDR3aa: CASRGAYSPLHF